The clone carrying this T cell receptor (beta chain) occurred a few times. Antigen unknown. This sample was included in a study of tumor-infiltrating lymphocytes in primary liver carcinoma. As for the study in general: Participating patients were men and women between 30 and 69 years old.

TCR beta cDNA was reverse-transcribed from around 0.55 ug of total RNA. The reaction used a constant-region primer and ProtoScript II reverse transcriptase. Slightly modified ARM-PCR served as the procedure for the TCR beta libraries. These libraries came from three rounds of nested multiplex PCR. Forward primers for TRBV1-TRBV30 and a C-beta reverse primer served the first two PCR rounds, at 10 cycles each. TCRdb itself ran the multiplex PCR reads through MiXCR, one entry per CDR3 protein. The table shows 250,000 to 350,000 distinct CDR3 sequences, with roughly 60% occurring only once. From germline, CDR1 is SEHNR and CDR2 FQNEAQ (reference sequence). The CDR3 is 15 residues long. V was clipped by 3 bases and J by 3 bases; unmatched bases: 4. Study conclusions and caveats: Reduced overlap was seen in tumor-adjacent and tumor-blood pairs versus tumor region pairs. Top-250-clone fractions were significantly higher in tumors than in blood (p = 0.039).

Out of unsorted whole blood came the blood RNA, and germline DNA was extracted as well. The patients carried chronic HBV infection and had received no treatment. This clonotype was obtained from a woman aged 30 to 39 with primary liver carcinoma and hepatitis B virus infection. The sequencing input was peripheral blood. The chain employs TRBV7-9 and TRBJ2-5; 10 nucleotides agree with TRBD1. The CDR3 here is CASSFWTGGEETQYF. CDR3 DNA: TGTGCCAGCAGCTTCTGGACAGGGGGAGAAGAGACCCAGTACTTC.